Sequencing of this TCR beta chain was carried out in a study of shared clonotypes between healthy human individuals. Using approximately 200 ng DNA, tens of thousands of T cell genomes, the sorted-subset replicate PCRs were run. Using immunoSEQ multiplex PCR, the repertoire was profiled, and TCRdb retains in-frame clones only, with some absent. Of over 2,000,000 clones in the sample, roughly 93% were seen once. Germline CDR1 reads MGHRA; CDR2 reads YSYEKL. The CDR3 contains 15 residues. The V end was cut by 0 bases, the J end by 2 bases, with 11 bases between. General observations from the study: Against clonotypes common to all four donors, non-shared ones had lower generation probabilities. Richness estimates generally favored naive over memory subsets. Rarefaction showed that sequencing of sorted subsets was incomplete (despite large depth).

CD45RO-negative cells were positively selected for CCR7, leaving out terminally differentiated effector memory CD45RA+ cells. Of note for this clone: No antigen is known for it.

The chain combines TRBV4-1 with TRBJ2-7; the D is unclear. Sequencing used naive CD8+ T cells from PBMCs. This receptor was identified in a man between 18 and 29 years old in good health. Some clones in this sample may be carry-over from other donors' samples. DNA for the CDR3: TGCGCCAGCAGCCAAGATTGGCGGCCACCCTACGAGCAGTACTTC. Its translation: CASSQDWRPPYEQYF.